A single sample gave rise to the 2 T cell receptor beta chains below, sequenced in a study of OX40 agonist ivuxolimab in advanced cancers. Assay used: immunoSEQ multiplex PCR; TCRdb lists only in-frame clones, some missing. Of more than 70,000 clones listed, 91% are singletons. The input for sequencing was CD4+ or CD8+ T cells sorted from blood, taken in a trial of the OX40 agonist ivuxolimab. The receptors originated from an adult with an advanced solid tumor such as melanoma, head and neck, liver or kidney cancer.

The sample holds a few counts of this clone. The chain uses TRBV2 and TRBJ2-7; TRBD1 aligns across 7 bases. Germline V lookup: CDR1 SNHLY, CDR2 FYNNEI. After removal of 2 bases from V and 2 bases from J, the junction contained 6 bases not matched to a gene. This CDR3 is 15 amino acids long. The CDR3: CASSERADRAYEQYF. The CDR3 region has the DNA TGTGCCAGCAGTGAAAGGGCCGACAGGGCCTACGAGCAGTACTTC.

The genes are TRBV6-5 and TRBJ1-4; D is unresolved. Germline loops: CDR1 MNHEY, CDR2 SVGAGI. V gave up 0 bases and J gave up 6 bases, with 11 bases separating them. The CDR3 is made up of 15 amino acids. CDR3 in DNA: TGTGCCAGCAGTTACTCGACTGGGGTTGATGAAAAACTGTTTTTT. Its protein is CASSYSTGVDEKLFF.